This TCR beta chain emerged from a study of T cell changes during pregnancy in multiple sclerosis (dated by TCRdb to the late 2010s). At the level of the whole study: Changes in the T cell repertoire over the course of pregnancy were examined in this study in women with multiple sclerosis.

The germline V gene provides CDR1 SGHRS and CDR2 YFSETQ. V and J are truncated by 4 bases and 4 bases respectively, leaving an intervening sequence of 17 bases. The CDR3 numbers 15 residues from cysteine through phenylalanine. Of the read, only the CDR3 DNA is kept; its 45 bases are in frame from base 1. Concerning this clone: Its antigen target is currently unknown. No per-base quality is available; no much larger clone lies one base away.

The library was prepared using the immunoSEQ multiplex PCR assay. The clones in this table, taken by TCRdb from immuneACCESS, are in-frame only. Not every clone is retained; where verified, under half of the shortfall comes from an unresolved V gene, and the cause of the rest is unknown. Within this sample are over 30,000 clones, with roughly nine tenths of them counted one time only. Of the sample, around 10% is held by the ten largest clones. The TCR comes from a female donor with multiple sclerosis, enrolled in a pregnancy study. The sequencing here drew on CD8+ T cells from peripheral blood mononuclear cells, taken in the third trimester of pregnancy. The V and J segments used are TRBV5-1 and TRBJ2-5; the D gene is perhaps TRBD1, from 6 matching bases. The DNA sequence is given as TGCGCCAGCAGCCCCAGTGGGGAAGGGGGAGAGACCCAGTACTTC. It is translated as CASSPSGEGGETQYF. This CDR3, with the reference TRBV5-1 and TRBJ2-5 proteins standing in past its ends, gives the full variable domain KAGVTQTPRYLIKTRGQQVTLSCSPISGHRSVSWYQQTPGQGLQFLFEYFSETQRNKGNFPGRFSGRQFSNSRSEMNVSTLELGDSALYLCASSPSGEGGETQYFGPGTRLLVL.